The present TCR beta chain was sequenced within a study of blood T cell repertoires in COVID-19. About the study: Acute and convalescent COVID-19 samples came from the United States, Italy and Spain. T cells, B-cell-depleted T cells, or PBMCs provided the cDNA or gDNA that served as material.

In the authors' methods: Reference gene primer amplification gave nucleated cell count estimates. This table comes from immunoSEQ multiplex PCR, and its TCRdb copy is limited to in-frame clones, with some not included. The V and J calls and clone size come from that table; D and trimming were worked out from the DNA. The data show about 40,000 clones, around 83% seen once. The specimen sequenced was peripheral blood. The sequence was collected from a human donor with acute or convalescent COVID-19. The donor label of this sample is uncertain.

The CDR3 coding sequence is TGTGCCAGCAGTTCACAGGGGGCGCCCGGCACCGGGGAGCTGTTTTTT. Its translation: CASSSQGAPGTGELFF. The rearrangement joins TRBV27 to TRBJ2-2; the match to TRBD1 covers 9 bases. This CDR3 has 16 amino acids. Germline V gene sequence: CDR1 MNHEY, CDR2 SMNVEV (reference sequence). V was clipped by 4 bases and J by 4 bases; unmatched bases: 7.